The clone carrying this T cell receptor beta chain has only one observation. Its antigen is as yet unknown. The junction departs from germline at one end; a sequencing error may be responsible. The germline V gene has CDR1 LGHNA and CDR2 YNFKEQ. The CDR3 loop spans 14 amino acids. The protocol was immunoSEQ multiplex PCR, while the TCRdb copy is restricted to in-frame clones and leaves out a portion. This sample has under 70,000 clones, with roughly 88% found just once. The sample is drawn from a study of OX40 agonist ivuxolimab in advanced cancers. The study, taken as a whole, reports: More expanded clones were seen, on average, in CD8+ T cells than in CD4+.

The rearrangement uses TRBV4-2 and TRBJ1-1; 10 bases match TRBD1. The material was CD4+ or CD8+ T cells sorted from blood, obtained in a trial of the OX40 agonist ivuxolimab. This sequence was found in an adult with an advanced solid tumor such as melanoma, head and neck, liver or kidney cancer. The DNA of the CDR3 is TGTGCCAGCAGCTGGGACAGGGGAGACGCTGAGGCTTTCTTT. This encodes CASSWDRGDAEAFF.